This passage covers 25 T cell receptor beta chains from one sample sequenced in a study of PD-1 blockade in classical Hodgkin lymphoma. Relapse was seen in all patients after autologous stem cell transplantation, and brentuximab vedotin exposure was variable. The data were produced by immunoSEQ multiplex PCR, yet TCRdb's version contains in-frame clones alone and is incomplete. The repertoire has about 100,000 clones, roughly nine tenths of them found once; the top ten carry approximately 20%. This specimen consisted of peripheral blood mononuclear cells (PBMCs), obtained before the second cycle of nivolumab. These receptors all stem from a human donor with classical Hodgkin lymphoma.

This chain uses TRBV29-1 with TRBJ1-2; 7 bases line up with TRBD1. There are 13 residues in the CDR3. Germline CDR1 is SQVTM and CDR2 is ANQGSEA. The V gene end was trimmed by 7 bases and the J gene end by 0 bases; junction bases not matched to a gene: 5. For the CDR3, the DNA is TGCAGCGCACCGACAGGGTCTAACTATGGCTACACCTTC. Its translation is CSAPTGSNYGYTF.

CDR3 loop: CASSEVYTGELFF. CDR3 bases: TGCGCCAGCAGTGAGGTTTACACCGGGGAGCTGTTTTTT. The chain uses TRBV10-2 and TRBJ2-2; D gene ambiguous. The germline V gene encodes CDR1 WSHSY and CDR2 SAAADI. Trimming removed 2 bases at V and 3 bases at J, with 4 bases between. There are 13 residues in the CDR3.

This sequence joins TRBV4-1 and TRBJ2-7; no firm D call. This CDR3 spans 15 amino acids. Looked up from germline, CDR1 is MGHRA and CDR2 is YSYEKL. The V and J ends lost 0 bases and 3 bases respectively, with 12 bases between them. The CDR3, as DNA: TGCGCCAGCAGCCAAGACTTACATAAGGTCTACGAGCAGTACTTC. Protein sequence: CASSQDLHKVYEQYF.

This clone was recorded once. The V gene is TRBV6-5, the J gene TRBJ1-2; D is possibly TRBD1 (5 bases). This CDR3 comprises 13 residues. CDR1 and CDR2 (germline): MNHEY, SVGAGI. V was trimmed by 5 bases and J by 5 bases, leaving 12 bases between them. As DNA, the CDR3 is TGTGCCAGCAGTGTCGAGGGGCAGTATGGCTACACCTTC. Encoded protein: CASSVEGQYGYTF.

The chain employs TRBV18 and TRBJ1-2, with D unclear. The CDR3 spans 13 residues. V lost 5 bases to trimming and J lost 3 bases, with 10 bases between them. Germline CDR1 KGHSH, CDR2 LQKENI. The CDR3, as DNA: TGTGCCAGCTCAAACAGCCAAGACTATGGCTACACCTTC. Translated, it gives CASSNSQDYGYTF.

The J gene is TRBJ1-5, the V gene TRBV4-3; D not certain. This CDR3 is 16 amino acids long. Looked up from germline, CDR1 is LGHNA and CDR2 is YSLEER. V lost 0 bases and J lost 5, with 14 bases in between. The CDR3 DNA is TGCGCCAGCAGCCAAGATCTCAACGGATATTATCAGCCCCAGCATTTT. Translated: CASSQDLNGYYQPQHF.

CDR3 protein: CASSSRTGGSYEQYF. The CDR3 nucleotides read TGTGCCAGCAGTTCGCGGACAGGAGGCTCCTACGAGCAGTACTTC. The rearrangement joins TRBV6-6 to TRBJ2-7; TRBD1 aligns across 7 bases. The trim removed 4 bases at V and 0 bases at J, leaving 6 bases unmatched. This CDR3 comprises 15 residues. CDR1 is MNHNY and CDR2 is SVGAGI in the germline V gene (reference sequence).

This chain joins TRBV9 and TRBJ2-2; D is unclear. CDR1 and CDR2 (germline): SGDLS, YYNGEE. V lost 4 bases to trimming and J lost 0 bases, with 16 bases between them. This CDR3 has 17 amino acids. Here the CDR3 DNA reads TGTGCCAGCAGCAGTTTGTGGGTTACTCCGAACACCGGGGAGCTGTTTTTT. As protein: CASSSLWVTPNTGELFF.

The chain combines TRBV18 with TRBJ2-5; TRBD2 might be the D (5 bases). The CDR3 is made up of 14 amino acids. Trimming left V 10 bases short and J 0 bases short, with 15 bases between. Germline V gene lookup returns CDR1 KGHSH and CDR2 LQKENI. For the CDR3, the DNA is TGTGCCACCCATGCCCGGCGGGACCAAGAGACCCAGTACTTC. This encodes CATHARRDQETQYF.

This chain joins TRBV6-5 and TRBJ2-7; possibly TRBD2 for D (5 bases). Trimming stripped 2 bases from V and 1 base from J, with 9 bases between. Germline V gene sequence: CDR1 MNHEY, CDR2 SVGAGI. The CDR3 has 14 amino acids. The CDR3 reads CASSYVGGSYEQYF. The CDR3 nucleotides are TGTGCCAGCAGTTACGTAGGCGGGTCCTACGAGCAGTACTTC.

The chain has TRBV6-5 and TRBJ1-5, with unresolved D. The V gene lost 5 bases and the J gene lost 6 bases, with 8 bases spanning the gap. Germline lookup yields CDR1 MNHEY and CDR2 SVGAGI. This CDR3 has 12 amino acids. The CDR3 DNA reads as TGTGCCAGCAGTCCACTCCCTCAGCCCCAGCATTTT. The encoded protein is CASSPLPQPQHF.

The rearrangement joins TRBV7-2 to TRBJ1-5; D not certain. V was cut by 3 bases and J by 2 bases, with 11 bases left in between. CDR3 size: 15 residues. The germline V gene has CDR1 SGHTA and CDR2 FQGNSA. The CDR3 loop reads CASSLSPGRNQPQHF. The CDR3 DNA reads as TGTGCCAGCAGCTTGTCGCCAGGACGCAATCAGCCCCAGCATTTT.

This clone was recorded only once. V and J are TRBV11-2 and TRBJ2-1, with 11 bases identical to TRBD2. Looked up from germline, CDR1 is SGHAT and CDR2 is FQNNGV. The CDR3 has 18 amino acids. The ends lost 5 bases at V and 0 bases at J; junction bases unmatched: 9. The CDR3 spells CASSPRLAGLSSYNEQFF. In DNA, the CDR3 is TGTGCCAGCAGCCCGAGACTAGCGGGGCTGAGCTCCTACAATGAGCAGTTCTTC.

This rearrangement joins TRBV27 to TRBJ2-2; D gene ambiguous. The CDR3 spans 15 residues. The V end lost 3 bases, the J end lost 2 bases, and 10 bases lay between the germline ends. CDR1 is MNHEY, CDR2 SMNVEV, per germline (reference sequence). DNA for the CDR3: TGTGCCAGCAGTTTCGACGGTGGAAACACCGGGGAGCTGTTTTTT. As protein: CASSFDGGNTGELFF.

This clone has only one observation. The chain links TRBV18 to TRBJ2-5; D remains ambiguous. This CDR3 contains 14 residues. Trimming left V 6 bases short and J 4 bases short, with 15 bases between. CDR1 is KGHSH and CDR2 is LQKENI in the germline V gene. CDR3 region: CASSLGPAGETQYF. CDR3 bases: TGTGCCAGCTCCCTCGGGCCGGCAGGAGAGACCCAGTACTTC. The entire variable domain, with the rest obtained from reference TRBV18 and TRBJ2-5, is as follows: NAGVMQNPRHLVRRRGQEARLRCSPMKGHSHVYWYRQLPEEGLKFMVYLQKENIIDESGMPKERFSAEFPKEGPSILRIQQVVRGDSAAYFCASSLGPAGETQYFGPGTRLLVL.

The chain combines TRBV27 with TRBJ1-1; D perhaps matches TRBD1 (6 bases). Germline V CDR1 and CDR2: MNHEY, SMNVEV (reference sequence). Trimming stripped 5 bases from V and 2 bases from J, with 15 bases between. This CDR3 spans 15 amino acids. CDR3 nucleotides: TGTGCCAGCAGTCCACGGGGGCAGCCCAACACTGAAGCTTTCTTT. As protein: CASSPRGQPNTEAFF.

The CDR3 spells CASSLFMGRINTEAFF. The CDR3 DNA is TGTGCCAGCAGTTTATTTATGGGACGTATTAACACTGAAGCTTTCTTT. The chain is built from TRBV28 and TRBJ1-1; a weak D match, TRBD1 (5 bases). CDR1 is MDHEN and CDR2 is SYDVKM in the germline V gene. V lost 1 base to trimming and J lost 2 bases, with 14 bases between them. This CDR3 is built from 16 residues.

The V and J genes are TRBV7-9 and TRBJ2-2; tentative D call: TRBD1 (6 bases). Germline V lookup: CDR1 SEHNR, CDR2 FQNEAQ (reference sequence). The V gene lost 7 bases and the J gene lost 4 bases, with 19 bases spanning the gap. The CDR3 contains 16 residues. CDR3 in amino acids: CASIPRRDTSTGELFF. The DNA of the CDR3 is TGTGCCAGCATCCCTCGCCGGGACACCTCCACCGGGGAGCTGTTTTTT. Full variable domain (missing parts from reference TRBV7-9 and TRBJ2-2): DTGVSQNPRHKITKRGQNVTFRCDPISEHNRLYWYRQTLGQGPEFLTYFQNEAQLEKSRLLSDRFSAERPKGSFSTLEIQRTEQGDSAMYLCASIPRRDTSTGELFFGEGSRLTVL.

This chain joins TRBV6-6 and TRBJ2-7; 8 bases fit TRBD1. V shed 5 bases, J shed 0 bases, and the junction held 3 bases outside the gene matches. The CDR3 sequence is 14 residues long. Germline lookup yields CDR1 MNHNY and CDR2 SVGAGI (reference sequence). The DNA of the CDR3 is TGTGCCAGCAGTCGGACAGGGAGCTCCTACGAGCAGTACTTC. It translates to CASSRTGSSYEQYF.

The V call is TRBV6-1, the J call TRBJ2-1; D is unresolved. Germline V gives CDR1 MNHNS, CDR2 SASEGT. CDR3 length: 14 residues. V lost 5 bases and J lost 2, with 10 bases in between. The CDR3 loop reads CASSTYTPYNEQFF. The CDR3 DNA reads as TGTGCCAGCAGTACATATACCCCCTACAATGAGCAGTTCTTC.

V and J are TRBV6-6 and TRBJ2-7; D remains ambiguous. Germline CDR1 is MNHNY and CDR2 is SVGAGI (reference sequence). V lost 0 bases and J 6 bases, leaving 6 bases between the germline ends. The CDR3 length is 12 residues. The CDR3 reads CASSYSGPEQYF. The CDR3 DNA reads TGTGCCAGCAGTTACTCGGGCCCCGAGCAGTACTTC.

The chain employs TRBV28 and TRBJ2-5; the match to TRBD2 covers 8 bases. This CDR3 contains 14 residues. Trimming took 6 bases from V and 4 from J; bases not matched to a gene: 7. Looked up from germline, CDR1 is MDHEN and CDR2 is SYDVKM. The CDR3 nucleotides are TGTGCCAGCAGCCCTCGGGGGGGCCGAGAGACCCAGTACTTC. Translation: CASSPRGGRETQYF.

The V gene is TRBV27, the J gene TRBJ1-5; 7 bases match TRBD1. From germline, CDR1 is MNHEY and CDR2 SMNVEV (reference sequence). This CDR3 has 14 amino acids. Trimming removed 4 bases from V and 0 bases from J; junction bases left unmatched: 0. The CDR3: CASSYRGSNQPQHF. CDR3 in DNA: TGTGCCAGCAGTTACAGGGGTAGCAATCAGCCCCAGCATTTT.

The genes are TRBV7-2 and TRBJ2-7, with D uncertain. The CDR3 length is 14 residues. V was cut by 6 bases and J by 0 bases, with 12 bases left in between. The germline CDR1 and CDR2 sequences are SGHTA and FQGNSA. CDR3 loop: CASREERSSYEQYF. CDR3 nucleotide sequence: TGTGCCAGCAGGGAAGAAAGAAGCTCCTACGAGCAGTACTTC.

This clone has only one observation. The chain employs TRBV15 and TRBJ1-2, with D possibly matching TRBD1 (5 bases). This CDR3 comprises 15 residues. The germline CDR1 and CDR2 sequences are LNHNV and YYDKDF (reference sequence). Trimming took 4 bases from V and 4 from J, leaving 16 bases between them. CDR3 DNA: TGTGCCACCAGCAAAGGGACTCTAGACGGCTATGGCTACACCTTC. Translated, it gives CATSKGTLDGYGYTF.